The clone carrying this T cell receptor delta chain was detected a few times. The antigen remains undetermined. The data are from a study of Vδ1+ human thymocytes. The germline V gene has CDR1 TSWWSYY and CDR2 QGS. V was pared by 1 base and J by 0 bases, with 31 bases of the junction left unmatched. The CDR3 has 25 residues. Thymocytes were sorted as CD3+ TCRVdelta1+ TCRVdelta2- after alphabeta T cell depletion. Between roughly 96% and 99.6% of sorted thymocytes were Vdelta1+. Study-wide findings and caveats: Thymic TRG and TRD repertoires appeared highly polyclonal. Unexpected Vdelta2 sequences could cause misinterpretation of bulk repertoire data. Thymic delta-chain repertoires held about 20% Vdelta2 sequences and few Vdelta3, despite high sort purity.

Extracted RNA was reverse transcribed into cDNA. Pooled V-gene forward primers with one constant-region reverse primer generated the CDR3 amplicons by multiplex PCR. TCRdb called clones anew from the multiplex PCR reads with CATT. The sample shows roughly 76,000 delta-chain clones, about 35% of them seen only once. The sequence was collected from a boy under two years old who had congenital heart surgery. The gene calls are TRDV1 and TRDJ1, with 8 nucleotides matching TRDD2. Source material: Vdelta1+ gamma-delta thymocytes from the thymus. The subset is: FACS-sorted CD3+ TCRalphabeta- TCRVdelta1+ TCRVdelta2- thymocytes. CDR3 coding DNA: TGTGCTCTTGGGGAACCACAACTAATGCTTCCTACTAGGACGACTGGTACTTTGTACACCGATAAACTCATCTTT. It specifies CALGEPQLMLPTRTTGTLYTDKLIF.